This T cell receptor (beta chain) was observed in a study of graft-versus-host responses after intestinal transplantation. Repertoires were generated with immunoSEQ multiplex PCR, while TCRdb's copy carries only in-frame clones and drops some. The sample lists more than 80,000 clones; 83% were seen once. Notes on this clone: As yet, its antigen is unknown.

V lost 3 bases to trimming and J lost 3 bases, with 8 bases between them. CDR1 is MNHNY and CDR2 is SVGAGI in the germline V gene (reference sequence). The CDR3 contains 13 residues. Study-wide results and caveats: Association was observed between peak circulating GvH clone levels and early post-transplant HvG declines.

The material sequenced was unstimulated CD8+ T cells sorted from spleen or lymph node cells, taken before intestinal transplant. This TCR came from a human donor who received an intestinal transplant. This chain uses TRBV6-6 with TRBJ2-5, with D possibly being TRBD2 (6 bases). The CDR3 loop reads CASSYASEETQYF. The CDR3 DNA reads TGTGCCAGCAGTTATGCTAGCGAAGAGACCCAGTACTTC.